One and the same sample provided the 30 T cell receptor beta chains below, sequenced in a study of beta chain features in type 1 diabetes. Findings of the study overall: Researchers report that Type 1 diabetes patients had moderately but significantly shorter TCRB CDR3s across all four CD4+ subsets.

These receptors are not linked to any known antigen. The authors reverse transcribed all of the isolated RNA, so sequencing captured expressed TCRB transcripts. Repertoires were generated with immunoSEQ multiplex PCR, while TCRdb's copy carries only in-frame clones and drops some. Here the sample spans 300,000 or so clones, 9.3% being singletons. Source material: central memory CD4+ T cells from blood. Source of these receptors: a man aged 25-45 years with type 1 diabetes.

This clone was seen a handful of times. This same CDR3 is encoded by further DNA sequences in the sample. CDR3 region: CASSLESYTEAFF. CDR3 nucleotides: TGTGCCAGCAGCTTAGAGTCGTACACTGAAGCTTTCTTT. V usage is TRBV7-9 and J usage is TRBJ1-1; the D is unclear. CDR3 length: 13 residues. V lost 1 base to trimming and J lost 3 bases, with 6 bases between them. The germline V gene encodes CDR1 SEHNR and CDR2 FQNEAQ (reference sequence).

This clone came up a few times. V usage is TRBV6-5 and J usage is TRBJ2-7; D uncertain. Germline V CDR1 and CDR2: MNHEY, SVGAGI. V lost 6 bases, J lost 0 bases, and 9 bases lay in between. The CDR3 totals 13 residues. This CDR3 reads CASRQTLSYEQYF. The CDR3 coding sequence is TGTGCCAGCAGGCAGACCCTCTCCTACGAGCAGTACTTC.

The table lists this clone with a few counts. The sample contains more than one DNA sequence encoding this CDR3. This chain links TRBV2 with TRBJ1-2, with no clear D. Deletions cut 3 bases from V and 0 bases from J, with 5 bases between. The CDR3 has 13 amino acids. Germline assignment: CDR1 SNHLY and CDR2 FYNNEI. The CDR3 loop is CASSDETNYGYTF. DNA for the CDR3: TGTGCCAGCAGTGACGAAACTAACTATGGCTACACCTTC.

The chain is built from TRBV11-2 and TRBJ2-7; 9 bases are shared with TRBD1. V gave up 3 bases and J gave up 4 bases; unmatched junction bases: 7. This CDR3 region has 15 residues. CDR1 is SGHAT, CDR2 FQNNGV, per germline. Written as DNA, the CDR3 is TGTGCCAGCAGCTTGCGGACAGGGGCGGGTTACGAGCAGTACTTC. Encoded protein: CASSLRTGAGYEQYF.

This clone appeared a few times. The chain has TRBV9 and TRBJ1-6; D is ambiguous. CDR1 and CDR2 from the germline V gene are SGDLS and YYNGEE. Trimming stripped 3 bases from V and 8 bases from J, with 9 bases between. This CDR3 is built from 13 residues. CDR3 nucleotide sequence: TGTGCCAGCAGCGCAAAAACGGATTCACCCCTCCACTTT. Protein product: CASSAKTDSPLHF.

The chain recombines TRBV28 with TRBJ1-4; 9 bases are shared with TRBD1. After removal of 5 bases from V and 4 bases from J, the junction contained 5 bases not matched to a gene. CDR3 length equals 15 residues. Germline V lookup: CDR1 MDHEN, CDR2 SYDVKM. The CDR3 protein is CASSLGTGSNEKLFF. DNA for the CDR3: TGTGCCAGCAGTCTGGGGACAGGGAGTAATGAAAAACTGTTTTTT. Variable domain in full (rest from reference TRBV28 and TRBJ1-4): DVKVTQSSRYLVKRTGEKVFLECVQDMDHENMFWYRQDPGLGLRLIYFSYDVKMKEKGDIPEGYSVSREKKERFSLILESASTNQTSMYLCASSLGTGSNEKLFFGSGTQLSVL.

This clone was seen a few times. At the DNA level, this CDR3 is encoded by other sequences in the same sample as well. The chain has TRBV5-1 and TRBJ2-5, with TRBD2 matching over 13 bases. Germline CDR1 and CDR2: SGHRS and YFSETQ. The trim removed 2 bases at V and 2 bases at J, leaving 3 bases unmatched. The CDR3 has 16 amino acids. The CDR3 nucleotides read TGCGCCAGCAGCTTAGGACTAGCGGGGGAACAAGAGACCCAGTACTTC. This gives the protein CASSLGLAGEQETQYF.

The chain links TRBV7-2 to TRBJ1-1; 10 bases are a match to TRBD1. The trim removed 2 bases at V and 8 bases at J, leaving 2 bases unmatched. Germline V CDR1 and CDR2: SGHTA, FQGNSA. This CDR3 region has 13 residues. CDR3 sequence reads: CASSLMGQGEAFF. In DNA, the CDR3 is TGTGCCAGCAGCTTAATGGGACAGGGGGAAGCTTTCTTT.

V is TRBV27 and J is TRBJ2-7; TRBD2 matches 10 bases. The CDR3 contains 16 residues. J lost 0 bases, V lost 6 bases, and 8 bases had no gene match. Germline V gene lookup returns CDR1 MNHEY and CDR2 SMNVEV (reference sequence). The CDR3 spells CASRHLTSGASYEQYF. In DNA, the CDR3 is TGTGCCAGCAGACACCTCACTAGCGGGGCCTCCTACGAGCAGTACTTC.

This chain uses TRBV5-1 with TRBJ2-5; D is unclear. Trimming stripped 0 bases from V and 2 bases from J, with 14 bases between. CDR1 is SGHRS, CDR2 YFSETQ, per germline. CDR3 size: 16 residues. Here the CDR3 reads CASSLARRAGQETQYF. CDR3 bases: TGCGCCAGCAGCTTGGCCCGGCGTGCAGGACAAGAGACCCAGTACTTC.

The table lists this clone with a few counts. At the DNA level, this CDR3 is encoded by other sequences in the same sample as well. The genes are TRBV18 and TRBJ2-5; D is ambiguous. Germline V lookup: CDR1 KGHSH, CDR2 LQKENI. There are 12 residues in the CDR3. V lost 3 bases and J 5 bases, leaving 7 bases between the germline ends. The CDR3 loop is CASSPGFETQYF. CDR3 in DNA: TGTGCCAGCTCACCGGGTTTCGAGACCCAGTACTTC.

This clone showed up just a few times. J is TRBJ1-6 and V is TRBV5-1; 7 bases line up with TRBD1. Germline loops: CDR1 SGHRS, CDR2 YFSETQ. This CDR3 has 15 amino acids. The V segment lost 2 bases and the J segment 7 bases; nucleotides outside the gene matches: 6. CDR3 in amino acids: CASSLQGPVNSPLHF. In nucleotides, the CDR3 is TGCGCCAGCAGCTTACAGGGGCCAGTGAATTCACCCCTCCACTTT.

The chain links TRBV5-1 to TRBJ2-5; 10 bases are shared with TRBD1. The CDR3 is 16 residues long. V trimming: 0 bases; J trimming: 4 bases; junction bases outside the gene matches: 6. Per germline, CDR1 SGHRS and CDR2 YFSETQ. CDR3 sequence reads: CASSLGSTGGGETQYF. The CDR3 DNA is TGCGCCAGCAGCTTGGGCTCGACAGGGGGCGGAGAGACCCAGTACTTC.

This chain links TRBV6-5 with TRBJ2-7, with D perhaps TRBD2 (6 bases). V was pared by 5 bases and J by 7 bases, with 21 bases between. This CDR3 comprises 15 residues. The germline V gene has CDR1 MNHEY and CDR2 SVGAGI. Here the CDR3 DNA reads TGTGCCAGCAGTCCCCCCGGGACTGGCCGGGGAGAGCAGTACTTC. Translating it yields CASSPPGTGRGEQYF.

The chain combines TRBV6-5 with TRBJ2-5; the match to TRBD1 covers 8 bases. The J call is uncertain, as TRBJ2-7 better fits the DNA end. Germline values: CDR1 MNHEY, CDR2 SVGAGI. The CDR3 is 14 residues long. The CDR3 coding sequence is TGTGCCAGCAGTGGCCGGGACAGGCCCTACGAGCAGTACTTC. Translation gives CASSGRDRPYEQYF.

Remarks on this clone: The same CDR3 is also encoded by other DNA sequences in this sample. The chain joins TRBV18 to TRBJ2-7; D could derive from TRBD1 or TRBD2 (5 bases each). The V gene lost 3 bases and the J gene lost 3 bases, with 12 bases spanning the gap. Germline assignment: CDR1 KGHSH and CDR2 LQKENI. There are 14 residues in the CDR3. CDR3 sequence: CASSPGTANYEQYF. CDR3 DNA sequence: TGTGCCAGCTCACCCGGGACCGCGAACTACGAGCAGTACTTC.

This clone was seen more than once but under ten times. CDR3 sequence reads: CASSRTGFPYEQYF. In DNA, the CDR3 is TGTGCCAGCAGCCGTACAGGGTTCCCCTACGAGCAGTACTTC. The rearrangement joins TRBV27 to TRBJ2-7; a weak D match, TRBD1 (6 bases). Germline V gene sequence: CDR1 MNHEY, CDR2 SMNVEV (reference sequence). The CDR3 is made up of 14 amino acids. V dropped 6 bases and J dropped 2 bases, with 14 bases sitting between them.

This clone appeared many times. The chain carries TRBV10-3 and TRBJ1-1; TRBD1 agrees at 8 bases. Germline V gene data show CDR1 as ENHRY and CDR2 as SYGVKD. With V trimmed by 0 bases and J by 1 base, 1 base remained unmatched. There are 15 residues in the CDR3. CDR3 sequence reads: CAISESGTGNTEAFF. The CDR3 DNA reads as TGTGCCATCAGTGAGTCCGGGACAGGGAACACTGAAGCTTTCTTT.

About this clone itself: A much more abundant neighbour one base away suggests this may be a read error. The chain is built from TRBV7-2 and TRBJ1-5; tentatively, D is TRBD1 (5 bases). Germline CDR1 and CDR2: SGHTA and FQGNSA. The CDR3 extends over 16 amino acids. The V end lost 3 bases, the J end lost 4 bases, and 16 bases lay between the germline ends. As DNA, the CDR3 is TGTGCCAGCAGCTTGGGGATCCCAGGGTCAAATCAGCCCCAGCATTTT. As protein: CASSLGIPGSNQPQHF.

This clone came up many times. The chain links TRBV7-9 to TRBJ1-4; 10 bases line up with TRBD1. V dropped 5 bases and J dropped 7; count of bases not matched to a gene: 7. The CDR3 runs to 15 residues. Per the germline V gene, CDR1 is SEHNR and CDR2 is FQNEAQ (reference sequence). Written as DNA, the CDR3 is TGTGCCAGCAGCGCTGGACAGGGGGGGAGTGAAAAACTGTTTTTT. It encodes CASSAGQGGSEKLFF. The variable domain in full, with the rest retrieved from reference TRBV7-9 and TRBJ1-4, is DTGVSQNPRHKITKRGQNVTFRCDPISEHNRLYWYRQTLGQGPEFLTYFQNEAQLEKSRLLSDRFSAERPKGSFSTLEIQRTEQGDSAMYLCASSAGQGGSEKLFFGSGTQLSVL.

Turning to this clone: In the same sample, other DNA sequences code for this CDR3. This sequence joins TRBV29-1 and TRBJ1-4; D is uncertain. The CDR3 has 11 residues. Germline CDR1 is SQVTM and CDR2 is ANQGSEA. CDR3 amino acids: CSRCLNEKLFF. The CDR3 DNA reads as TGCAGTCGATGTCTCAATGAAAAACTGTTTTTT.

This clone was seen a handful of times. V is TRBV27 and J is TRBJ1-3; D perhaps matches TRBD1 (6 bases). Trimming stripped 6 bases from V and 2 bases from J, with 11 bases between. The CDR3 sequence is 14 residues long. The germline V gene encodes CDR1 MNHEY and CDR2 SMNVEV (reference sequence). This CDR3 is CASSQGRTGNTIYF. The CDR3 nucleotides read TGTGCCAGCAGCCAGGGGCGGACTGGAAACACCATATATTTT.

This clone occurred many times. V gene TRBV2 combines with J gene TRBJ2-5, with D tentatively TRBD2 (5 bases). In germline, CDR1 is SNHLY, CDR2 FYNNEI. Trimming shortened V by 0 bases and J by 7 bases, and 18 bases separated the two germline ends. The CDR3 has 16 residues. The CDR3 region has the DNA TGTGCCAGCAGTGAAGCTGCCTTAACTGGACTGGCGACCCAGTACTTC. Translating it yields CASSEAALTGLATQYF.

This clone has more than one count but fewer than ten. The rearrangement links TRBV11-2 to TRBJ1-1; 7 bases agree with TRBD1. Trimming removed 4 bases from V and 1 base from J; junction bases left unmatched: 3. The CDR3 is 14 residues long. Germline V gene data show CDR1 as SGHAT and CDR2 as FQNNGV. CDR3 nucleotide sequence: TGTGCCAGCAGCTATTCAGGGGGGAACACTGAAGCTTTCTTT. Translated: CASSYSGGNTEAFF.

The genes are TRBV7-2 and TRBJ2-3; D perhaps matches TRBD2 (5 bases). Trimming left V 0 bases short and J 2 bases short, with 12 bases between. CDR1 and CDR2 (germline): SGHTA, FQGNSA. This CDR3 contains 16 residues. DNA of the CDR3: TGTGCCAGCAGCTTAGCGACTTTCGGGGTCACAGATACGCAGTATTTT. This gives the protein CASSLATFGVTDTQYF.

The chain carries TRBV4-3 and TRBJ2-7; 7 nucleotides agree with TRBD1. V was pared by 0 bases and J by 0 bases, with 5 bases of the junction left unmatched. This CDR3 has 16 amino acids. From germline, CDR1 is LGHNA and CDR2 YSLEER. The CDR3 sequence: CASSQDNRDSSYEQYF. CDR3 sequence (DNA): TGCGCCAGCAGCCAAGACAACAGGGACAGCTCCTACGAGCAGTACTTC.

J is TRBJ2-3 and V is TRBV29-1; D is undetermined. CDR1 is SQVTM, CDR2 ANQGSEA, per germline. V shed 2 bases and J shed 5 bases, with 5 bases lying between them. The CDR3 loop spans 11 amino acids. CDR3 in amino acids: CSVEMRDTQYF. DNA for the CDR3: TGCAGCGTTGAAATGAGAGATACGCAGTATTTT.

The chain recombines TRBV7-2 with TRBJ2-7; D is ambiguous. V dropped 4 bases and J dropped 2 bases, with 15 bases sitting between them. This CDR3 region has 15 residues. The V gene's germline CDR1 is SGHTA and CDR2 FQGNSA. The CDR3 DNA follows: TGTGCCAGCAGCTCACCCGGGTCACTAACCTACGAGCAGTACTTC. It yields the protein CASSSPGSLTYEQYF.

This clone occurred a few times. The chain carries TRBV4-1 and TRBJ1-6; 7 nucleotides match TRBD1. The CDR3 has 16 residues. The ends lost 2 bases at V and 8 bases at J; junction bases unmatched: 9. Germline V gene lookup returns CDR1 MGHRA and CDR2 YSYEKL. The CDR3 loop is CASSQNSDRVDSPLHF. Written as DNA, the CDR3 is TGCGCCAGCAGCCAAAATTCCGACAGGGTTGATTCACCCCTCCACTTT.

This clone was counted between two and nine times. The J gene is TRBJ2-7, the V gene TRBV2; D not certain. Per the germline V gene, CDR1 is SNHLY and CDR2 is FYNNEI. Between the trimmed V and J ends, which lost 1 base and 9 bases, there was a span of 13 bases. The CDR3 loop spans 13 amino acids. The CDR3 loop reads CASSEGRPTVQYF. CDR3 nucleotide sequence: TGTGCCAGCAGTGAAGGGCGGCCTACGGTGCAGTACTTC. Full variable domain (outside the CDR3, taken from reference TRBV2 and TRBJ2-7): EPEVTQTPSHQVTQMGQEVILRCVPISNHLYFYWYRQILGQKVEFLVSFYNNEISEKSEIFDDQFSVERPDGSNFTLKIRSTKLEDSAMYFCASSEGRPTVQYFGPGTRLTVT.